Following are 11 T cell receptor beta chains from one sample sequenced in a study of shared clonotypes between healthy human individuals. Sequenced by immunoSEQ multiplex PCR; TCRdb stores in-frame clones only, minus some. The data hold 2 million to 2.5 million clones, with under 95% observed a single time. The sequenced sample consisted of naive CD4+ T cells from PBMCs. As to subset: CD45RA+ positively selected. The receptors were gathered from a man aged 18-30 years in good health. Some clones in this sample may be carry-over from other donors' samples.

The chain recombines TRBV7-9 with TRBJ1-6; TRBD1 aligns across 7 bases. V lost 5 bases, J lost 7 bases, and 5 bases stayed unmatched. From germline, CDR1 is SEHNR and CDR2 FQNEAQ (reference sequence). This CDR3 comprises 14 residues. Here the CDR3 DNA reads TGTGCCAGCAGCGAAGGGACAGTCAATTCACCCCTCCACTTT. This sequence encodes CASSEGTVNSPLHF.

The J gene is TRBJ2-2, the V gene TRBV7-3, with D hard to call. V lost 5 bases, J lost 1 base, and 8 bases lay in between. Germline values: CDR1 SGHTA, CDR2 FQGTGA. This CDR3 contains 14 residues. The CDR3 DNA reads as TGTGCCAGCAGCGTATCTAGGAACACCGGGGAGCTGTTTTTT. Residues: CASSVSRNTGELFF.

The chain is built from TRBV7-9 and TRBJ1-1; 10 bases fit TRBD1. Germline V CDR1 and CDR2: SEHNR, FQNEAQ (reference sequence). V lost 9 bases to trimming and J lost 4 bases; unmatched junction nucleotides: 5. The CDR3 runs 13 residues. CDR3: CASFWTGGTEAFF. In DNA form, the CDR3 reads TGTGCCAGTTTCTGGACAGGGGGCACTGAAGCTTTCTTT.

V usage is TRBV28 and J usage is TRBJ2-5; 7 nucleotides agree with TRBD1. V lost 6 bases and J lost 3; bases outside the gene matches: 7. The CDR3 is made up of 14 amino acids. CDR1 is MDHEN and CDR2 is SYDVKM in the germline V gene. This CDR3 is CASSPGQQKETQYF. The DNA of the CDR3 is TGTGCCAGCAGCCCGGGACAGCAAAAAGAGACCCAGTACTTC.

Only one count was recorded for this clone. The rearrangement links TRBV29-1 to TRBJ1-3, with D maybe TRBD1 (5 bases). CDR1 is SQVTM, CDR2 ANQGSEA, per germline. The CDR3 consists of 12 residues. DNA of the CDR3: TGCGCCCTCGCGGGGGGGGGAAACACCATATATTTT. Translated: CALAGGGNTIYF.

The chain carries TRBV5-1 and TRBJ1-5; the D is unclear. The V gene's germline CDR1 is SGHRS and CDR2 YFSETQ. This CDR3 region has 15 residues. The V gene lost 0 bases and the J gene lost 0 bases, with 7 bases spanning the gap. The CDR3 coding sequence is TGCGCCAGCAGCTTGGTCGGGAATAGCAATCAGCCCCAGCATTTT. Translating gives CASSLVGNSNQPQHF. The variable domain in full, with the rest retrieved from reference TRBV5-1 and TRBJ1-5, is KAGVTQTPRYLIKTRGQQVTLSCSPISGHRSVSWYQQTPGQGLQFLFEYFSETQRNKGNFPGRFSGRQFSNSRSEMNVSTLELGDSALYLCASSLVGNSNQPQHFGDGTRLSIL.

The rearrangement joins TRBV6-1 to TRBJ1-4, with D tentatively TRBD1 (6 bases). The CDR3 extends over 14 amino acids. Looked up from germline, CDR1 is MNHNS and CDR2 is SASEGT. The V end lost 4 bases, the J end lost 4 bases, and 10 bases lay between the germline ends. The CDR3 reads CASSVRTVNEKLFF. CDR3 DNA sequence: TGTGCCAGCAGTGTAAGGACAGTTAATGAAAAACTGTTTTTT.

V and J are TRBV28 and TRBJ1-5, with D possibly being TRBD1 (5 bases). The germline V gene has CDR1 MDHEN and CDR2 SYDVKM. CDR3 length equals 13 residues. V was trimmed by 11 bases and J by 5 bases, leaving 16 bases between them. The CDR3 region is CAGGTGRHQPQHF. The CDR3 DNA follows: TGTGCCGGAGGGACCGGGCGGCATCAGCCCCAGCATTTT.

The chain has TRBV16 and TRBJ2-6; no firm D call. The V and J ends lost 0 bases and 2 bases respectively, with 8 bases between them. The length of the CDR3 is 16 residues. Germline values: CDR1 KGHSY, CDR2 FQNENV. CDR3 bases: TGTGCCAGCAGCCAATCCGGCCTCACTGGGGCCAACGTCCTGACTTTC. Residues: CASSQSGLTGANVLTF.

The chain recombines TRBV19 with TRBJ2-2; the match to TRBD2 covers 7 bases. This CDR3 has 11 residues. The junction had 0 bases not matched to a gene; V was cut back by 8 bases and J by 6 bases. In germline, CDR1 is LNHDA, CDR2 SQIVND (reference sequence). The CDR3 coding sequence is TGTGCCAGTGGGGGGGCCGGGGAGCTGTTTTTT. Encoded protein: CASGGAGELFF.

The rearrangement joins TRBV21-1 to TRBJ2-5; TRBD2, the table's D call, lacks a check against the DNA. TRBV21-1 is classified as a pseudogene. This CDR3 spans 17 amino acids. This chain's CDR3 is CASSKGRGGWKRETQYF. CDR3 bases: TGTGCCAGCAGCAAGGGGAGGGGAGGGTGGAAGAGGGAGACCCAGTACTTC.